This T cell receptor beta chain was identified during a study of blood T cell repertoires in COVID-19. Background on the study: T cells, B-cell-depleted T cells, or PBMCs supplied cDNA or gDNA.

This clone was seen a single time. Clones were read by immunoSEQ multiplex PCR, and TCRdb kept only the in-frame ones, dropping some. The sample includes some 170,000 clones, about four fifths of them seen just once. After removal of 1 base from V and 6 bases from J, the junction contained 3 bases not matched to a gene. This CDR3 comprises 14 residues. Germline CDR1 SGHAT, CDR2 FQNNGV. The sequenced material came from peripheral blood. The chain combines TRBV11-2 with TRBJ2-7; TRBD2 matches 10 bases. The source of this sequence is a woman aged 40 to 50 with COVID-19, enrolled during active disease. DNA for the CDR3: TGTGCCAGCAGCTTAGGGGGACTAGCGAGCGAGCAGTACTTC. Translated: CASSLGGLASEQYF.